This T cell receptor beta chain is from a study of cytomegalovirus exposure and HLA in healthy donors. This clone was seen just once. The PCR used 60 Vbeta and 13 Jbeta primers. Clones were read by immunoSEQ multiplex PCR, and TCRdb kept only the in-frame ones, dropping some. The sample lists about 130,000 clones; 75% to 85% were seen once. The CDR3 extends over 15 amino acids. Trimming took 1 base from V and 6 from J; bases not matched to a gene: 2. Germline V CDR1 and CDR2: SGHDT, YYEEEE. The chain employs TRBV5-6 and TRBJ2-1; TRBD2 aligns across 12 bases. Specimen: PBMCs. This clonotype was obtained from a man aged 50-59 years in good health and CMV-seronegative. The CDR3 coding sequence is TGTGCCAGCAGCTTGCCTAGCGGGGGGGCCAATGAGCAGTTCTTC. As protein: CASSLPSGGANEQFF.